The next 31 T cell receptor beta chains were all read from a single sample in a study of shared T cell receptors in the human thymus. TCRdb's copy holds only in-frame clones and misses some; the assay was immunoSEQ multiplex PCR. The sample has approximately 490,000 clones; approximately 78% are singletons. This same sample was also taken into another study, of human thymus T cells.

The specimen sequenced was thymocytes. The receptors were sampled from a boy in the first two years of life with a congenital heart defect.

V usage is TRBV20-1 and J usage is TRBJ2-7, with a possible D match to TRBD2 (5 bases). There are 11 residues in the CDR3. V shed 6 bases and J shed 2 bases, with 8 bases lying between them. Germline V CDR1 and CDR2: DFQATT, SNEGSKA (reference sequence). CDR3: CSAEAPYEQYF. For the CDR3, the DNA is TGCAGTGCGGAGGCTCCCTACGAGCAGTACTTC.

The CDR3 is CASSQGGHGETQYF. The CDR3, as DNA: TGTGCCAGCAGCCAAGGGGGCCACGGGGAGACCCAGTACTTC. The chain joins TRBV4-2 to TRBJ2-5; maybe TRBD1 (5 bases). The CDR3 sequence is 14 residues long. Germline V gene lookup returns CDR1 LGHNA and CDR2 YNFKEQ. Trimming pared 1 base from V and 5 bases from J, leaving 11 bases between.

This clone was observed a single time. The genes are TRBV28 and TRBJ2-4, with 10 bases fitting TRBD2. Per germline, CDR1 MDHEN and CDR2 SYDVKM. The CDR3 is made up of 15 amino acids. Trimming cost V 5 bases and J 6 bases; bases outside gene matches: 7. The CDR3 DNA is TGTGCCAGCAGTCTAGCGGGAGAGGGGGTAAACATTCAGTACTTC. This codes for CASSLAGEGVNIQYF.

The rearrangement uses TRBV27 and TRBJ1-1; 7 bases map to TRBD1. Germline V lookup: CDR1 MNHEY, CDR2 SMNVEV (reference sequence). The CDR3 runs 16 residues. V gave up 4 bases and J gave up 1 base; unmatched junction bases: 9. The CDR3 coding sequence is TGTGCCAGCAGTTACCGGGACAGAAGTAGGAACACTGAAGCTTTCTTT. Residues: CASSYRDRSRNTEAFF.

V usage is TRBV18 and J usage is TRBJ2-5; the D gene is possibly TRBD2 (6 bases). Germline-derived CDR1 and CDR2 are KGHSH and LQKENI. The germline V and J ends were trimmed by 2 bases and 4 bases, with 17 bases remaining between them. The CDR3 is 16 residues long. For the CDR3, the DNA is TGTGCCAGCTCACCATTGGGAGGCAGTACGTCAGAGACCCAGTACTTC. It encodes CASSPLGGSTSETQYF.

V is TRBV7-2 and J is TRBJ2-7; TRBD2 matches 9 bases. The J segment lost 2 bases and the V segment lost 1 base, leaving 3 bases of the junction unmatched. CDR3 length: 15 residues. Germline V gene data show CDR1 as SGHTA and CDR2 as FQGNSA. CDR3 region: CASSLGTSAPYEQYF. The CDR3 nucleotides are TGTGCCAGCAGCTTAGGGACTAGCGCCCCCTACGAGCAGTACTTC.

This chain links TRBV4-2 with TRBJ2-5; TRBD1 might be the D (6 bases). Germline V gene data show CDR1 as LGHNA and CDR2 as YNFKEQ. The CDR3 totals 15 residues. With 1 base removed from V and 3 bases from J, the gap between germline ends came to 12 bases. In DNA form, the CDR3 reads TGTGCCAGCAGCCAAGTGGGGACAAAGAAAGAGACCCAGTACTTC. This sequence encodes CASSQVGTKKETQYF.

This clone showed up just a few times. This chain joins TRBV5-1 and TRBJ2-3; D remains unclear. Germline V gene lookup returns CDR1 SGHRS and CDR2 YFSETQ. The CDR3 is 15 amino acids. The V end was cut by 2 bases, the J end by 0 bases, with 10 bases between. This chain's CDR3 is CASSLVAASTDTQYF. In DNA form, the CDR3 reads TGCGCCAGCAGCTTAGTAGCAGCTAGCACAGATACGCAGTATTTT.

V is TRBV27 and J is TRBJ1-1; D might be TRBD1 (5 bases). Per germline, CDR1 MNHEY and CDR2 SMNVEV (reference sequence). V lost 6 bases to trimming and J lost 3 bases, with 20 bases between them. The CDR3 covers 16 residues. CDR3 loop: CASSTGGPKVDTEAFF. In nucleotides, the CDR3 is TGTGCCAGCAGCACGGGGGGACCCAAAGTGGACACTGAAGCTTTCTTT.

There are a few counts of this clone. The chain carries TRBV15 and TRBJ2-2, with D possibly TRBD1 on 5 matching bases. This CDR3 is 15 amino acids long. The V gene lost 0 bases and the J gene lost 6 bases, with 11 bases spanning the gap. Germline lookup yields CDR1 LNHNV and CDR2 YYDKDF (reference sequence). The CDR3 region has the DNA TGTGCCACCAGCAGAGATCAGGCAGGGTCCGGGGAGCTGTTTTTT. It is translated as CATSRDQAGSGELFF. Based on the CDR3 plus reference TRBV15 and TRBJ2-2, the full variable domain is DAMVIQNPRYQVTQFGKPVTLSCSQTLNHNVMYWYQQKSSQAPKLLFHYYDKDFNNEADTPDNFQSRRPNTSFCFLDIRSPGLGDTAMYLCATSRDQAGSGELFFGEGSRLTVL.

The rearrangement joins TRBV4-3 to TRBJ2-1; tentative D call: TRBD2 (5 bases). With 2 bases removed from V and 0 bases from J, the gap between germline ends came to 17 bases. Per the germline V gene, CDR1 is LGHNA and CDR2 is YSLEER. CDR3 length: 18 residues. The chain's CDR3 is CASSQRWRSGSSYNEQFF. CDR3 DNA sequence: TGCGCCAGCAGCCAAAGGTGGCGGAGTGGGAGCTCCTACAATGAGCAGTTCTTC.

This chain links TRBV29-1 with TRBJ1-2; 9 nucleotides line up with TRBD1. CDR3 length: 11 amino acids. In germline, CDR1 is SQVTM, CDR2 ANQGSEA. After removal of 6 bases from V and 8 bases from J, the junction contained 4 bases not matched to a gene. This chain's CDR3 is CSVTGGCGYTF. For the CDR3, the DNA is TGCAGCGTAACAGGGGGCTGCGGCTACACCTTC.

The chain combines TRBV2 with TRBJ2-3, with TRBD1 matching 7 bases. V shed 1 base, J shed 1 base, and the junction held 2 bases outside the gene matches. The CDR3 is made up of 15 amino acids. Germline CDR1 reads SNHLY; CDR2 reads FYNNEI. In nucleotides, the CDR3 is TGTGCCAGCAGTGAAGTTGGACAGGGCACAGATACGCAGTATTTT. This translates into CASSEVGQGTDTQYF.

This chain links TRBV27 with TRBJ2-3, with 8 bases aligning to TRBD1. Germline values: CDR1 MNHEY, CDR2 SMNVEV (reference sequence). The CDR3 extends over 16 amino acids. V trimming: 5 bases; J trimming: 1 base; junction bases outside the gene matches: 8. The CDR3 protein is CASSTETGEGTDTQYF. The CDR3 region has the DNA TGTGCCAGCAGTACCGAGACAGGGGAGGGCACAGATACGCAGTATTTT.

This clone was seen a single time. This CDR3 reads CASSQEPQREGLPLAKNIQYF. CDR3 nucleotide sequence: TGCGCCAGCAGCCAAGAACCCCAGCGGGAGGGCCTACCCTTAGCCAAAAACATTCAGTACTTC. The rearrangement joins TRBV4-1 to TRBJ2-4; 10 bases match TRBD2. CDR1 and CDR2 from the germline V gene are MGHRA and YSYEKL. The CDR3 length is 21 residues. Trimming cost V 0 bases and J 0 bases; bases outside gene matches: 14.

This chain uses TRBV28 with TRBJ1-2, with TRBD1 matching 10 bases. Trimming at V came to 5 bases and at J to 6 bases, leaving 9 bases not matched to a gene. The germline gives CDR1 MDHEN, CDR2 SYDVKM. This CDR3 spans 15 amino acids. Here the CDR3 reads CASSKGRQGAHGYTF. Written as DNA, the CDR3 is TGTGCCAGCAGTAAAGGGAGACAGGGGGCCCATGGCTACACCTTC.

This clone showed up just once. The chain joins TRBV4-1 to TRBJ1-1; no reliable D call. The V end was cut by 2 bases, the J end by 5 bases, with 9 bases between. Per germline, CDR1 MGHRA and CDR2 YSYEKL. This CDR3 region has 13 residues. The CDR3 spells CASSQMNSTEAFF. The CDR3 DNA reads TGCGCCAGCAGCCAAATGAACTCGACTGAAGCTTTCTTT.

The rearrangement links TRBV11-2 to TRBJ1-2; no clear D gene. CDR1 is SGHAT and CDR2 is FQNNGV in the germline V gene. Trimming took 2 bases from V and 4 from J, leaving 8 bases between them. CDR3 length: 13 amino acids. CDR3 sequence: CASSLQVGYGYTF. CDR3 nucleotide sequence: TGTGCCAGCAGCTTACAGGTCGGCTATGGCTACACCTTC. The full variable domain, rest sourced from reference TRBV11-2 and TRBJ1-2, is EAGVAQSPRYKIIEKRQSVAFWCNPISGHATLYWYQQILGQGPKLLIQFQNNGVVDDSQLPKDRFSAERLKGVDSTLKIQPAKLEDSAVYLCASSLQVGYGYTFGSGTRLTVV.

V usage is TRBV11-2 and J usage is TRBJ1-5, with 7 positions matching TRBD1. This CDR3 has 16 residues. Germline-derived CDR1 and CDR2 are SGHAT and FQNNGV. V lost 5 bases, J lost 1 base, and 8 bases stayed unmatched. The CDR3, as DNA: TGTGCCAGCAGCCTACCGGGACAGAGGAGCAATCAGCCCCAGCATTTT. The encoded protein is CASSLPGQRSNQPQHF.

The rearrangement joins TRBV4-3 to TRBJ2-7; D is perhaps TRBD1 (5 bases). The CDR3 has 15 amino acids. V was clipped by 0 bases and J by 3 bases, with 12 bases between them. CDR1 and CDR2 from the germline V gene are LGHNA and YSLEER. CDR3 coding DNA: TGCGCCAGCAGCCAAGATCAGGGCAGGAGCTACGAGCAGTACTTC. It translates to CASSQDQGRSYEQYF.

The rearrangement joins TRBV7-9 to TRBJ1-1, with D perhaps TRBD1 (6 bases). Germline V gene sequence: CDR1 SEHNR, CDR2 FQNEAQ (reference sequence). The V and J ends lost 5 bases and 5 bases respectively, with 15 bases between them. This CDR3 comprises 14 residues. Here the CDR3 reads CASSPHTRGTEAFF. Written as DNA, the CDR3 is TGTGCCAGCAGCCCCCACACCAGGGGTACTGAAGCTTTCTTT.

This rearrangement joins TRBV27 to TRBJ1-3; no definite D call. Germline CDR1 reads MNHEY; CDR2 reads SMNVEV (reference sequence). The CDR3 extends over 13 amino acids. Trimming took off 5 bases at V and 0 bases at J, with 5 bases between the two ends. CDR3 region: CASSKSSGNTIYF. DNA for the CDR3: TGTGCCAGCAGTAAGAGCTCTGGAAACACCATATATTTT.

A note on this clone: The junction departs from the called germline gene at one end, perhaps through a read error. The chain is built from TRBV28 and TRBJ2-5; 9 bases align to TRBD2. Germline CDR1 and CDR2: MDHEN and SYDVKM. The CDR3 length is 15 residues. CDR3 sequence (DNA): TGTGCCAGCAGTTCCCAGGGGGTAGCGGGAGTTACCCCGTACTTC. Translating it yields CASSSQGVAGVTPYF.

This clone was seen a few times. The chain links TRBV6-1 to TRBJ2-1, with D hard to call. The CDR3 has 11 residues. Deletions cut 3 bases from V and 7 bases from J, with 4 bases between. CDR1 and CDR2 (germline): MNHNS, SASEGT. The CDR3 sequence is CASSDVNEQFF. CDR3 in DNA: TGTGCCAGCAGTGATGTAAATGAGCAGTTCTTC.

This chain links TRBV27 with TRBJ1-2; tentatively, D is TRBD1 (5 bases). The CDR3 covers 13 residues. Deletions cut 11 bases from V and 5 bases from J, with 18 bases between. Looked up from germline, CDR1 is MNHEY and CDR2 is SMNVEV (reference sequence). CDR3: CAARANMMYGYTF. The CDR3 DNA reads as TGTGCCGCCAGGGCAAACATGATGTATGGCTACACCTTC.

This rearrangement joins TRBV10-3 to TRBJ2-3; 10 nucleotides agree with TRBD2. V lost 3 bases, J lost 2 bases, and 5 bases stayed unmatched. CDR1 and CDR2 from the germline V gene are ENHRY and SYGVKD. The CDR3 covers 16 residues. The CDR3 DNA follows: TGTGCCATCAGTGAAGATAGCGGGGGGTTCACAGATACGCAGTATTTT. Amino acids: CAISEDSGGFTDTQYF.

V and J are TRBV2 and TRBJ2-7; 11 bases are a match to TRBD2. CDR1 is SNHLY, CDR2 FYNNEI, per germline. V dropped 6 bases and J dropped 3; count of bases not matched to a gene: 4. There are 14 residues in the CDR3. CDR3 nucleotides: TGTGCCAGCAGGGGACTAGCGGCAATCTACGAGCAGTACTTC. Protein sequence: CASRGLAAIYEQYF.

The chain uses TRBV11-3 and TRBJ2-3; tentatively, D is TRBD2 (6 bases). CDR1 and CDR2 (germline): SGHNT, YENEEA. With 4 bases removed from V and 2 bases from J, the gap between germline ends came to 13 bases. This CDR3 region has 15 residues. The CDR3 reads CASSSTGEPTDTQYF. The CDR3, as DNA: TGTGCCAGCAGCTCGACGGGAGAGCCCACAGATACGCAGTATTTT. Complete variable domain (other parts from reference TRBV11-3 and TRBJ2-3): EAGVVQSPRYKIIEKKQPVAFWCNPISGHNTLYWYLQNLGQGPELLIRYENEEAVDDSQLPKDRFSAERLKGVDSTLKIQPAELGDSAVYLCASSSTGEPTDTQYFGPGTRLTVL.

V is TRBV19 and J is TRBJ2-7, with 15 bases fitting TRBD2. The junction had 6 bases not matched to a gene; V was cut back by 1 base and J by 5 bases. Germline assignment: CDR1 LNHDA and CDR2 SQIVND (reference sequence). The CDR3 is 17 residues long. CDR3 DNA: TGTGCCAGTAGTATAGGGGGACTAGCGGGAGGCCCCCACGAGCAGTACTTC. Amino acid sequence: CASSIGGLAGGPHEQYF.

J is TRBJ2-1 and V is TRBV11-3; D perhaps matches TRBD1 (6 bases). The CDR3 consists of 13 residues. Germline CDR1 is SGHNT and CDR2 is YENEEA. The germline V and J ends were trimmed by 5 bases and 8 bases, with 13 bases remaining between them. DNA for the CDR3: TGTGCCAGCAGCCAGGGGACCGCGGATGAGCAGTTCTTC. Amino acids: CASSQGTADEQFF. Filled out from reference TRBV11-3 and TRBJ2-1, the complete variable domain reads EAGVVQSPRYKIIEKKQPVAFWCNPISGHNTLYWYLQNLGQGPELLIRYENEEAVDDSQLPKDRFSAERLKGVDSTLKIQPAELGDSAVYLCASSQGTADEQFFGPGTRLTVL.

In nucleotides, the CDR3 is TGTGCCAGCAGCGTGGAGGACTCCCGTTATGGCTATGGCTACACCTTC. Its protein is CASSVEDSRYGYGYTF. The V and J genes are TRBV5-6 and TRBJ1-2; D remains ambiguous. Trimming took off 4 bases at V and 4 bases at J, with 20 bases between the two ends. CDR1 and CDR2 (germline): SGHDT, YYEEEE. CDR3 length: 16 residues.